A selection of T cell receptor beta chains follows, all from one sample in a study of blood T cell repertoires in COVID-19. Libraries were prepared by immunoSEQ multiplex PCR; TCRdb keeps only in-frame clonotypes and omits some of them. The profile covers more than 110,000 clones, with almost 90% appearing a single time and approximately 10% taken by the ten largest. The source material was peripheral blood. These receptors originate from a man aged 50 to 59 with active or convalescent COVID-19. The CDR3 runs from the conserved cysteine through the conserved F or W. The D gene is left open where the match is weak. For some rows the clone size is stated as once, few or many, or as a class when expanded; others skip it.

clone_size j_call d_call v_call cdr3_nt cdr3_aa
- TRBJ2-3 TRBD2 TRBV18 TGTGCCAGCGCTCATCCCCTGGGACTAGCTGGCACAGATACGCAGTATTTT CASAHPLGLAGTDTQYF
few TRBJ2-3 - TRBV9 TGTGCCAGCAGCCCGCGTATGATTCCAGATACGCAGTATTTT CASSPRMIPDTQYF
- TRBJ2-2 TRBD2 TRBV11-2 TGTGCCAGCAGCCGCCTAGCGGGAGACACCGGGGAGCTGTTTTTT CASSRLAGDTGELFF
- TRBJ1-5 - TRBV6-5 TGTGCCAGCAGTTACGGCAGCAATCAGCCCCAGCATTTT CASSYGSNQPQHF
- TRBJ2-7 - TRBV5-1 TGCGCCAGCAGCTTTCGCCGGGACACCCTGACGAGCTCCTACGAGCAGTACTTC CASSFRRDTLTSSYEQYF
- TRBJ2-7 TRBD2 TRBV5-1 TGCGCCAGCAGCTTTGCTCCCGGGACTAGCTTCAACGAGCAGTACTTC CASSFAPGTSFNEQYF
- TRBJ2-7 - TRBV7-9 TGTGCCAGCAGCAGAACTGACGAGCAGTACTTC CASSRTDEQYF
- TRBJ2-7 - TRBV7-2 TGTGCCAGCAGCCCGACTTTGGGAGCCAACGAGCAGTACTTC CASSPTLGANEQYF
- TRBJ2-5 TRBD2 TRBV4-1 TGCGCCAGCAGCCAGGACGGGACTAGTGAAGAGACCCAGTACTTC CASSQDGTSEETQYF
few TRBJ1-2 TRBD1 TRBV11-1 TGTGCCAGCAGCTTAGACAGGGGCCTGGGCTATGGCTACACCTTC CASSLDRGLGYGYTF
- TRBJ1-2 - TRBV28 TGTGCCAGCACGGTCGAGGGCTTCTATGGCTACACCTTC CASTVEGFYGYTF
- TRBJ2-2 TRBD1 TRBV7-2 TGTGCCAGCAGCTTACAGGGGGCTTTGGGCGGGGAGCTGTTTTTT CASSLQGALGGELFF
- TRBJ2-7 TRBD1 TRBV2 TGTGCCAGCAGTGAAAGGGACAGGGCGATCCACGAGCAGTACTTC CASSERDRAIHEQYF
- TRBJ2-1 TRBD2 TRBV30 TGTGCCTGGAGTGTACATACGGGAGGGATTAACAATGAGCAGTTCTTC CAWSVHTGGINNEQFF
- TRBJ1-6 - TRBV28 TGTGCCAGCAGCACAGCGGATACTTATAATTCACCCCTCCACTTT CASSTADTYNSPLHF
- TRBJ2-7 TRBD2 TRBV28 TGTGCCAGCACCGAGACTAGCGGGAGTCTCGGCGAGCAGTACTTC CASTETSGSLGEQYF
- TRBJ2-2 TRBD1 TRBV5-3 TGTGCCACCCCCTTTTGGGGGACAGGGGGTACCGGGGAGCTGTTTTTT CATPFWGTGGTGELFF
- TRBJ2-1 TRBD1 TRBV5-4 TGTGCCAGCAGCTTGGATGCAGGGGGCAATGAGCAGTTCTTC CASSLDAGGNEQFF
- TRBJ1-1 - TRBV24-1 TGTGCCACCAGTGATTTGATGGGGGGAAGGGCTTTCTTT CATSDLMGGRAFF
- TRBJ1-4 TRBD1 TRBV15 TGTGCCACCAGCAGAGAAGGGACAGGGGAGGAAAAACTGTTTTTT CATSREGTGEEKLFF
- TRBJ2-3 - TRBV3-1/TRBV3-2 TGTGCCAGCAGCCAAGAAGGGGGAGGGGATACGCAGTATTTT CASSQEGGGDTQYF
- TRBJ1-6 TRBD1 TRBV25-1 TGTGCCAGCAGTGCCTTAGACAGGGGTGATTCACCCCTCCACTTT CASSALDRGDSPLHF
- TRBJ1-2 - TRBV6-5 TGTGCCAGCAGTTACTCGCGGGCCCCCCCCGGCTACACCTTC CASSYSRAPPGYTF
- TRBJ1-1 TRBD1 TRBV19 TGTGCCAGTAGTAGGGACAGGGTCACTGAAGCTTTCTTT CASSRDRVTEAFF
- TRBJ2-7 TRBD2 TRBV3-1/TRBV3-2 TGTGCCAGCAGCCTGGGACTAGCGGGATACGAGCAGTACTTC CASSLGLAGYEQYF
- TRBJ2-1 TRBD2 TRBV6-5 TGTGCCAGCAGCTCCGCGGGGGGGAACGGTGAGCAGTTCTTC CASSSAGGNGEQFF